This TCR beta chain was sequenced during a study of blood T cell repertoires in COVID-19. Background on the study: Both acute and convalescent COVID-19 samples were obtained from the United States, Italy and Spain.

Germline values: CDR1 SGHAT, CDR2 FQNNGV. V was pared by 5 bases and J by 2 bases, with 8 bases of the junction left unmatched. CDR3 length equals 16 residues. Method: immunoSEQ multiplex PCR; TCRdb's copy keeps in-frame clones and lacks some. The sample includes roughly 310,000 clones, about nine tenths of them seen just once. The origin of this receptor is a woman aged 30 to 39 with COVID-19, enrolled during active disease. V is TRBV11-2 and J is TRBJ2-2; 7 nucleotides agree with TRBD2. The sequencing input was peripheral blood. In DNA, the CDR3 is TGTGCCAGCAGCCGGCTTTTGGGACTAAACACCGGGGAGCTGTTTTTT. This codes for CASSRLLGLNTGELFF.